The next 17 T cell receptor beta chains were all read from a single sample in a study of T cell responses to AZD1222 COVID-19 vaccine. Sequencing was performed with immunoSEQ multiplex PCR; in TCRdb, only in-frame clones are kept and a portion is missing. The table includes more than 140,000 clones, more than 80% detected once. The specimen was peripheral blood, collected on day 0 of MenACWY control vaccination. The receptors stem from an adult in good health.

The CDR3 is CASTLGPLHTEAFF. CDR3 nucleotides: TGTGCCAGTACCCTGGGACCCTTGCACACTGAAGCTTTCTTT. The chain employs TRBV19 and TRBJ1-1; D perhaps matches TRBD1 (5 bases). CDR1 is LNHDA and CDR2 is SQIVND in the germline V gene (reference sequence). CDR3 size: 14 residues. The V and J ends lost 7 bases and 3 bases respectively, with 15 bases between them.

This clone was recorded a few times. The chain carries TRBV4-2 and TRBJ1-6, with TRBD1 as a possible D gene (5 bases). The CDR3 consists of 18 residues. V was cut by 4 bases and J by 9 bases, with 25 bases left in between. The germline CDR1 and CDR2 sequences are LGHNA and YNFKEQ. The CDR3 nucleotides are TGTGCCAGCAGCCGAATAAACTCCAGGGTCCCTCGGCGTTCACCCCTCCACTTT. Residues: CASSRINSRVPRRSPLHF.

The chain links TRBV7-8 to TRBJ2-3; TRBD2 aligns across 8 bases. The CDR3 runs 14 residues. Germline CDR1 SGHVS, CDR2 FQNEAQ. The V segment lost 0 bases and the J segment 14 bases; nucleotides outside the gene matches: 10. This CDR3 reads CASSLAASGRSPYF. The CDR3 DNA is TGTGCCAGCAGCTTAGCGGCGAGCGGGAGATCCCCGTATTTT.

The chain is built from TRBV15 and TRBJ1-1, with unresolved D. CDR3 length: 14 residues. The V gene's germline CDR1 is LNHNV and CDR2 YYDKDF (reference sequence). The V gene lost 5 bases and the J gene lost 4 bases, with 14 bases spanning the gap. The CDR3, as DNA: TGTGCCACCAGCCTTCGAAGAGGGTCCACTGAAGCTTTCTTT. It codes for CATSLRRGSTEAFF.

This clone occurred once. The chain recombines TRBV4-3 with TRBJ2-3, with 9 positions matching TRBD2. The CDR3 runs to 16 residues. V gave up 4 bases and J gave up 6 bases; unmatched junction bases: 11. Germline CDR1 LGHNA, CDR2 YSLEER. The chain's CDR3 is CASSLKTSGTLDTQYF. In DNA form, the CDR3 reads TGCGCCAGCAGCCTAAAGACTAGCGGTACTTTGGATACGCAGTATTTT.

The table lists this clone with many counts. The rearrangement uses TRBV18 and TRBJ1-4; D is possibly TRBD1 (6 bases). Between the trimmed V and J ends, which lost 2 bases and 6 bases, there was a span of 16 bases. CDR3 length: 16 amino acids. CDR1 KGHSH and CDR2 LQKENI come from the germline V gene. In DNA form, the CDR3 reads TGTGCCAGCTCACCAATCGCAGGGGAGGGGTATGAAAAACTGTTTTTT. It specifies CASSPIAGEGYEKLFF.

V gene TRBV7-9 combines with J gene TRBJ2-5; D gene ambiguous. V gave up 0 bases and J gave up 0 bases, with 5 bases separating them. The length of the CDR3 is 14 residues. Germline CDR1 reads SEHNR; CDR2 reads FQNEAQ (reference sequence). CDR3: CASSLAPDQETQYF. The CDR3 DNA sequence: TGTGCCAGCAGCTTAGCGCCAGACCAAGAGACCCAGTACTTC.

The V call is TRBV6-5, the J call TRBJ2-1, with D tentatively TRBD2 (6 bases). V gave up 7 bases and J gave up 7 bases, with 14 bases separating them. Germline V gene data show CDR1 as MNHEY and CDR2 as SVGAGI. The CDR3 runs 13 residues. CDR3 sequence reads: CASMRSGPNEQFF. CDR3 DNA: TGTGCCAGCATGAGAAGCGGGCCGAATGAGCAGTTCTTC.

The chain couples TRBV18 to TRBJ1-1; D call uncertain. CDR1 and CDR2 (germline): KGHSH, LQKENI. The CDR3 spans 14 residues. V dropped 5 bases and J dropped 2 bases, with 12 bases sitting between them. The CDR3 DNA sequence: TGTGCCAGCTCAATAAGTATTACTAACACTGAAGCTTTCTTT. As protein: CASSISITNTEAFF.

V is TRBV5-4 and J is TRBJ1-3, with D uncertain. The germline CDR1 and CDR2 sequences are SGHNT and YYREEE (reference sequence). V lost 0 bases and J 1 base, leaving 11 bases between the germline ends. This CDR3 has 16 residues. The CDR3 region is CASSLGPQLSGNTIYF. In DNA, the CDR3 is TGTGCCAGCAGCTTGGGCCCGCAATTGTCTGGAAACACCATATATTTT.

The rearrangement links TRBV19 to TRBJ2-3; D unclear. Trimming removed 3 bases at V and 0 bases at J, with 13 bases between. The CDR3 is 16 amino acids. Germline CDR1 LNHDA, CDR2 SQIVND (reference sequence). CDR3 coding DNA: TGTGCCAGTAGTATGTGGAGCTACTCTAGCACAGATACGCAGTATTTT. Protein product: CASSMWSYSSTDTQYF.

Here the CDR3 reads CAWLGQQTQYF. CDR3 in DNA: TGTGCCTGGCTTGGCCAGCAGACCCAGTACTTC. V usage is TRBV30 and J usage is TRBJ2-5; no definite D call. Between the trimmed V and J ends, which lost 5 bases and 6 bases, there was a span of 10 bases. Per the germline V gene, CDR1 is GTSNPN and CDR2 is SVGIG (reference sequence). The CDR3 loop spans 11 amino acids.

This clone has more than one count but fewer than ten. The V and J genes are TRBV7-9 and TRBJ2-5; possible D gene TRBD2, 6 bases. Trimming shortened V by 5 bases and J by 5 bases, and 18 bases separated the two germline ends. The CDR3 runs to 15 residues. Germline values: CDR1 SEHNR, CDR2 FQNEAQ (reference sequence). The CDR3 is CASSLHRLREETQYF. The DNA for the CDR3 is TGTGCCAGCAGCCTACACCGACTCCGGGAGGAGACCCAGTACTTC.

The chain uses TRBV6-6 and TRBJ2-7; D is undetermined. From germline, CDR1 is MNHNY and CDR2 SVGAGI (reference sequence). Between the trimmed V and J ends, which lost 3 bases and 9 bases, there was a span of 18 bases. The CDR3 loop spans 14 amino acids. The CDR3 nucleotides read TGTGCCAGCAGTTATATGGACCTTGGGTCTGGGCAGTACTTC. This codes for CASSYMDLGSGQYF.

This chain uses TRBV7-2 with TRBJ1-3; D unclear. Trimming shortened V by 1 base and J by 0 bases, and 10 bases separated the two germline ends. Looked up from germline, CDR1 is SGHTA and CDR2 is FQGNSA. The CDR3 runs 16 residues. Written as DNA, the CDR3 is TGTGCCAGCAGCTTAGGTTTTGGGGTCTCTGGAAACACCATATATTTT. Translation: CASSLGFGVSGNTIYF.

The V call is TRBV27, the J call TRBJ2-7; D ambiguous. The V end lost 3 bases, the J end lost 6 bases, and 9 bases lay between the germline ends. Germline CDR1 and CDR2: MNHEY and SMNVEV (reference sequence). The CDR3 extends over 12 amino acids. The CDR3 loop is CASSFVGLEQYF. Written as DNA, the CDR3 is TGTGCCAGCAGTTTTGTCGGGCTCGAGCAGTACTTC.

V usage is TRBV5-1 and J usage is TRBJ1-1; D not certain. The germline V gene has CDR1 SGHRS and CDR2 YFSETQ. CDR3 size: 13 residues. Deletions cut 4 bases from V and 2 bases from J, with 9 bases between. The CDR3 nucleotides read TGCGCCAGCAGCCGCTACCCAAACACTGAAGCTTTCTTT. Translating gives CASSRYPNTEAFF.